This note documents a single T cell receptor beta chain sequence. These data originate in a study of blood T cell repertoires in COVID-19. Study details: Donors in the United States, Italy and Spain gave samples during acute or convalescent COVID-19. T cells, B-cell-depleted T cells, or PBMCs provided the cDNA or gDNA that served as material.

Original analysis: Nucleated cell number was recorded as an estimate derived from reference gene primer amplification. The assay was immunoSEQ multiplex PCR, and TCRdb's table has in-frame clones only and misses some. The V and J calls and clone size come from that table; D and trimming were worked out from the DNA. This table holds roughly 200,000 clones, 88% found once. The CDR3 runs to 16 residues. V was shortened by 4 bases and J by 1 base, with 17 bases between the two germline ends. Germline assignment: CDR1 SEHNR and CDR2 FQNEAQ (reference sequence). The chain joins TRBV7-9 to TRBJ2-7; maybe TRBD2 (6 bases). The specimen sequenced was peripheral blood. This TCR was recovered from a woman in her thirties or forties who had recovered from COVID-19. This chain's CDR3 is CASSSVPPAGSYEQYF. The CDR3 bases are TGTGCCAGCAGCTCCGTTCCCCCAGCGGGTTCCTACGAGCAGTACTTC.